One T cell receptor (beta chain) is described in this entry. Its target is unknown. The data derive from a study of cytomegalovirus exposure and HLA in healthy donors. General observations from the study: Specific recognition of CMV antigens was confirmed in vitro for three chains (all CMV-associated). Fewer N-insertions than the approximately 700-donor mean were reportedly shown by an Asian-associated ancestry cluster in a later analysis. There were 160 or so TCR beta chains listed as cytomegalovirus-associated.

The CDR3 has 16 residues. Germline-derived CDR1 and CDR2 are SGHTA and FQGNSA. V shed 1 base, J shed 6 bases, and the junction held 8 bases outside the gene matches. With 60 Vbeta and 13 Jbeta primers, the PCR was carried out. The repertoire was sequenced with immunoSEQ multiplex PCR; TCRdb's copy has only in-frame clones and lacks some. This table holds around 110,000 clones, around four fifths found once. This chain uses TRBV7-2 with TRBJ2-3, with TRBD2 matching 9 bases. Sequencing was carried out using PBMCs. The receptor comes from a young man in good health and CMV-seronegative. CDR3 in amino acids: CASSLDGSGGPDTQYF. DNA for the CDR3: TGTGCCAGCAGCTTAGATGGTAGCGGGGGACCGGATACGCAGTATTTT. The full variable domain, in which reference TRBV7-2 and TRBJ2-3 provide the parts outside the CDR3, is GAGVSQSPSNKVTEKGKDVELRCDPISGHTALYWYRQSLGQGLEFLIYFQGNSAPDKSGLPSDRFSAERTGGSVSTLTIQRTQQEDSAVYLCASSLDGSGGPDTQYFGPGTRLTVL.